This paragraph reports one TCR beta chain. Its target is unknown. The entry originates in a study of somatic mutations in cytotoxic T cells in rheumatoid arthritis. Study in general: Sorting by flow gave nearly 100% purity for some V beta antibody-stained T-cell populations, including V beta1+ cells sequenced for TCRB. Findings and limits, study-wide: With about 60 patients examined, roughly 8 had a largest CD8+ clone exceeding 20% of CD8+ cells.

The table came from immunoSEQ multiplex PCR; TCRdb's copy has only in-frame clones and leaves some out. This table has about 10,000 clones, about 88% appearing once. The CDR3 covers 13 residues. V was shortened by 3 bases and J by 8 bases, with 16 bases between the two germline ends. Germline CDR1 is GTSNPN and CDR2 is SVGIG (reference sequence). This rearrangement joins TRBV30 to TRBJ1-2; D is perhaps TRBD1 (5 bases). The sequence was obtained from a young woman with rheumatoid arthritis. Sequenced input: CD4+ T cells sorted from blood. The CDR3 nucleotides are TGTGCCTGGAGCACCGGGACTTGGGTAGGCTACACCTTC. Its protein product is CAWSTGTWVGYTF.